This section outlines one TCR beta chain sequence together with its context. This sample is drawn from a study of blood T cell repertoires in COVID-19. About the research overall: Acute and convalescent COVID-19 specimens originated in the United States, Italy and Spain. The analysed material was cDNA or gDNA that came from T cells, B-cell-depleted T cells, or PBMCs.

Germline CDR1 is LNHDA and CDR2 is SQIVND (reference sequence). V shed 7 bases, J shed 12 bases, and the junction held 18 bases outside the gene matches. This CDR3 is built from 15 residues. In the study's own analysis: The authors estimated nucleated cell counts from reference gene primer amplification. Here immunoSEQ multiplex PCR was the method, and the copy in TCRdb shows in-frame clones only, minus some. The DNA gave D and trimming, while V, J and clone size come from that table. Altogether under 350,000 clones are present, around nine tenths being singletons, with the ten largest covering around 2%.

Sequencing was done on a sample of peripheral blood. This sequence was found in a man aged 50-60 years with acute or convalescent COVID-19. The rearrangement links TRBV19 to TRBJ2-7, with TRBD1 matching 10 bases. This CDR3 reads CASTVAGTGEKAWYF. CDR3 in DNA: TGTGCCAGTACTGTAGCCGGGACAGGGGAAAAGGCATGGTACTTC.